The 11 T cell receptor beta chains listed next were all sequenced from one sample in a study of identical twins. TCRdb used MiXCR to reprocess the 5' RACE reads, holding one entry per CDR3 protein. The sample gives around 570,000 distinct CDR3 sequences, roughly 9.5% of which show up once; under 3% is in the top ten. The sample also formed part of further work on yellow fever vaccine responses in identical twins.

The specimen sequenced was PBMCs. The receptors here all came from a young woman in good health.

The chain has TRBV18 and TRBJ2-1; 8 positions match TRBD2. Germline CDR1 KGHSH, CDR2 LQKENI. The J segment lost 2 bases and the V segment lost 3 bases, leaving 3 bases of the junction unmatched. The length of the CDR3 is 15 residues. The CDR3 loop is CASSPWREAYNEQFF. CDR3 nucleotides: TGTGCCAGCTCACCGTGGCGGGAGGCCTACAATGAGCAGTTCTTC.

This clonotype came up a few times. The chain carries TRBV2 and TRBJ2-7, with D hard to call. The length of the CDR3 is 18 residues. V gave up 6 bases and J gave up 0 bases, with 24 bases separating them. Per germline, CDR1 SNHLY and CDR2 FYNNEI. This chain's CDR3 is CASSPNLGFTWGSYEQYF. The CDR3 region has the DNA TGTGCCAGCAGCCCGAATTTGGGGTTCACGTGGGGCTCCTACGAGCAGTACTTC.

This clonotype was observed a handful of times. The gene calls are TRBV20-1 and TRBJ2-7, with 8 bases matching TRBD2. Germline loops: CDR1 DFQATT, CDR2 SNEGSKA (reference sequence). This CDR3 has 15 amino acids. After removal of 0 bases from V and 2 bases from J, the junction contained 6 bases not matched to a gene. DNA for the CDR3: TGCAGTGCTAGAGATTGGGCGGGGGGCGCCTACGAGCAGTACTTC. This gives the protein CSARDWAGGAYEQYF.

This chain uses TRBV6-1 with TRBJ1-2; TRBD1 matches at 7 bases. The CDR3 consists of 14 residues. The V gene end was trimmed by 6 bases and the J gene end by 1 base; junction bases not matched to a gene: 5. Germline V lookup: CDR1 MNHNS, CDR2 SASEGT. The CDR3 DNA is TGTGCCAGCAGGCCAGGGGGTATTAACTATGGCTACACCTTC. Its translation is CASRPGGINYGYTF.

This CDR3 reads CSASDPVRDYNEQFF. The DNA of the CDR3 is TGCAGTGCTAGCGATCCTGTCCGGGACTACAATGAGCAGTTCTTC. The rearrangement joins TRBV20-1 to TRBJ2-1; a possible D gene is TRBD2 (5 bases). This CDR3 has 15 residues. Between the trimmed V and J ends, which lost 3 bases and 3 bases, there was a span of 15 bases. CDR1 is DFQATT, CDR2 SNEGSKA, per germline (reference sequence).

This clonotype has just a few counts. The chain employs TRBV4-3 and TRBJ2-7; D ambiguous. CDR1 LGHNA and CDR2 YSLEER come from the germline V gene. This CDR3 region has 15 residues. The germline V and J ends were trimmed by 0 bases and 0 bases, with 9 bases remaining between them. The CDR3 region has the DNA TGCGCCAGCAGCCAAGATGATGGCAGCTCCTACGAGCAGTACTTC. As protein: CASSQDDGSSYEQYF.

This clonotype has ten or more counts. The chain employs TRBV20-1 and TRBJ2-1, with 10 positions matching TRBD2. The CDR3 contains 17 residues. Germline V gives CDR1 DFQATT, CDR2 SNEGSKA (reference sequence). V lost 3 bases and J lost 1; bases outside the gene matches: 9. The CDR3 loop is CSASSSGRSRSYNEQFF. For the CDR3, the DNA is TGCAGTGCTAGCTCTAGCGGGAGAAGTAGGTCCTACAATGAGCAGTTCTTC.

The V gene is TRBV15, the J gene TRBJ2-7; the D is unclear. Per germline, CDR1 LNHNV and CDR2 YYDKDF (reference sequence). The CDR3 sequence is 13 residues long. Trimming pared 0 bases from V and 4 bases from J, leaving 7 bases between. The CDR3 region has the DNA TGTGCCACCAGCAGAGATGTAGGATACGAGCAGTACTTC. It translates to CATSRDVGYEQYF.

This clonotype came up a few times. The V call is TRBV12-3 or TRBV12-4, the J call TRBJ2-1, with TRBD1 as a possible D gene (5 bases). Trimming removed 7 bases from V and 5 bases from J, with 12 bases in between. CDR3 length: 13 amino acids. The CDR3 region has the DNA TGTGCCAGCAAAAAAGGGGCCAACAATGAGCAGTTCTTC. Its protein product is CASKKGANNEQFF.

This clonotype was seen at least ten times. The V call is TRBV7-6, the J call TRBJ2-1; maybe TRBD2 (6 bases). Trimming shortened V by 4 bases and J by 10 bases, and 20 bases separated the two germline ends. Germline V gene data show CDR1 as SGHVS and CDR2 as FNYEAQ. The CDR3 has 15 amino acids. Here the CDR3 DNA reads TGTGCCAGCAGCTACCGGGACTTCCCCCCCCAGGAGCAGTTCTTC. It specifies CASSYRDFPPQEQFF. Full variable domain (missing parts from reference TRBV7-6 and TRBJ2-1): GAGVSQSPRYKVTKRGQDVALRCDPISGHVSLYWYRQALGQGPEFLTYFNYEAQQDKSGLPNDRFSAERPEGSISTLTIQRTEQRDSAMYRCASSYRDFPPQEQFFGPGTRLTVL.

The V and J genes are TRBV4-3 and TRBJ1-6; D is uncertain. This CDR3 contains 14 residues. Looked up from germline, CDR1 is LGHNA and CDR2 is YSLEER. Trimming cost V 0 bases and J 13 bases, with 13 bases left between them. CDR3 sequence: CASSQDRVLSPLHF. CDR3 DNA sequence: TGCGCCAGCAGCCAAGACCGTGTACTCTCGCCCCTCCACTTT.